This T cell receptor (beta chain) was documented in a study of T cell repertoires in cytomegalovirus infection. In the study overall: Based on public TCR beta signatures, there were indications of CMV infection and of a matching HLA type.

This CDR3 contains 17 residues. V was cut by 2 bases and J by 0 bases, with 16 bases left in between. Germline CDR1 SGHTA, CDR2 FQGNSA. Each CDR3 protein gets one entry after TCRdb re-called the reads with MiXCR. This table has 310,000 or so distinct CDR3 sequences, roughly a quarter appearing once. The study, taken as a whole, reports: The cumulative frequency of public TCR beta families distinguished individuals who carried CMV together with the relevant HLA. HLA-C-restricted CMV clonotypes gave the most frequent clonotype in two of eight donors.

In its sample, this clonotype was seen many times. No antigen is known for it. The rearrangement uses TRBV7-2 and TRBJ1-1, with D perhaps matching TRBD1 (5 bases). The sequence derives from a human donor in good health (CMV status not recorded). Some clones in this sample may be carry-over from other donors' samples. Sequencing was carried out using PBMCs. CDR3 nucleotides: TGTGCCAGCAGCTTAATGTCCTTAAGGGGTTTGAACACTGAAGCTTTCTTT. Translation: CASSLMSLRGLNTEAFF.